This T cell receptor (beta chain) was captured in a study of identical twins. TCRdb reanalysed the 5' RACE reads using MiXCR and keeps one entry per CDR3 protein. The profile covers about 490,000 distinct CDR3 sequences, with 13% to 15% appearing a single time and less than 0.5% taken by the ten largest. For this clonotype: No antigen is known for it.

Study-level results: Part of the zero-insertion signal could reflect confounding by invariant MAIT and iNKT cells.

This CDR3 has 16 amino acids. The V end lost 6 bases, the J end lost 0 bases, and 16 bases lay between the germline ends. Germline V gene data show CDR1 as MNHNS and CDR2 as SASEGT. These same data were also listed under a study on yellow fever vaccine responses in identical twins.

The rearrangement links TRBV6-1 to TRBJ2-3, with D maybe TRBD1 (5 bases). Input material: CD4+ T cells sorted from blood. The clonotype originates from a woman aged 18-29 years in good health. The CDR3 sequence is CASSLGWGSSTDTQYF. The CDR3 nucleotides read TGTGCCAGCAGCCTAGGGTGGGGCTCTAGCACAGATACGCAGTATTTT.